The clone carrying this T cell receptor (beta chain) was counted a few times. The antigen remains unidentified. Trimming left V 5 bases short and J 5 bases short, with 9 bases between. There are 12 residues in the CDR3. The V gene's germline CDR1 is MDHEN and CDR2 SYDVKM. The sample originates from a study of post-analysis software for immune sequencing data. For the study at large: Relapsing-remitting, secondary progressive and progressive-relapsing multiple sclerosis were all included among the disease courses. The study's findings and limits: Roughly five TRBV segments appeared more often in patients than in controls, and TRBV5-6, TRBV5-1 and TRBV20-1 were among these.

TCR beta cDNA libraries included unique molecular identifiers. T cells numbering 1 to 10 million gave rise to 400,000 to 550,000 cDNA molecules. Each CDR3 protein is one row after TCRdb ran MiXCR on the PCR reads. The sample carries about 540,000 distinct CDR3 sequences, around a third recorded once. Sample: blood. The chain recombines TRBV28 with TRBJ2-5; D is ambiguous. This clonotype was sampled from a girl aged 2 to 17 with multiple sclerosis. CDR3 nucleotide sequence: TGTGCCAGCAGTCGGCCCCCTGAGACCCAGTACTTC. This encodes CASSRPPETQYF.